This T cell receptor (beta chain) is from a study of control samples from healthy donors and cancer patients. Here immunoSEQ multiplex PCR was the method, and the copy in TCRdb shows in-frame clones only, minus some. The sample has about 190,000 clones; about 90% are singletons. There are 14 residues in the CDR3. The ends were cut back, 6 bases at V and 7 bases at J, with 15 bases in the middle. Germline V gives CDR1 SGHAT, CDR2 FQNNGV. The sequenced sample was blood. The clonotype originates from a man aged 30 to 45 in good health. The chain joins TRBV11-2 to TRBJ1-4; D unclear. This chain's CDR3 is CASRRKREGEKLFF. In nucleotides, the CDR3 is TGTGCCAGCAGGAGGAAGAGGGAGGGTGAAAAACTGTTTTTT. Complete variable domain (other parts from reference TRBV11-2 and TRBJ1-4): EAGVAQSPRYKIIEKRQSVAFWCNPISGHATLYWYQQILGQGPKLLIQFQNNGVVDDSQLPKDRFSAERLKGVDSTLKIQPAKLEDSAVYLCASRRKREGEKLFFGSGTQLSVL.